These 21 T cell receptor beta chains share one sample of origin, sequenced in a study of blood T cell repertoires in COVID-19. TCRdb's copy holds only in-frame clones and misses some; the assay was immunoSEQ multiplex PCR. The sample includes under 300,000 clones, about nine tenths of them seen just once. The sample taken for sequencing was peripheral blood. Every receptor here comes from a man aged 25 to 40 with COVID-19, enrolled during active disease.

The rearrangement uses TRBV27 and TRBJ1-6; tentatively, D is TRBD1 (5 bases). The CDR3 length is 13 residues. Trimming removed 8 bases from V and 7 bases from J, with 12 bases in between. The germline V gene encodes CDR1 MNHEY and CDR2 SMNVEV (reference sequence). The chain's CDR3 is CASVGAGNSPLHF. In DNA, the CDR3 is TGTGCCAGCGTTGGGGCAGGGAATTCACCCCTCCACTTT.

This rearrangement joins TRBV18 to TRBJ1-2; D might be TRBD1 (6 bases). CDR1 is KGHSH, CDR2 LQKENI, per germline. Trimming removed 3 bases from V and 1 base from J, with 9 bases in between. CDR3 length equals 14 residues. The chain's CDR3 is CASSPWTDNYGYTF. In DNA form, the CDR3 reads TGTGCCAGCTCACCTTGGACAGATAACTATGGCTACACCTTC.

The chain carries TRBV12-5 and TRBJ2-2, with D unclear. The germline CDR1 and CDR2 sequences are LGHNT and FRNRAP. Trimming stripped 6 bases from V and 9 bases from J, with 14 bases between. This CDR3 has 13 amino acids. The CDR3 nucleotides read TGTGCTAGTGGCCCTGACGCGGTTAGGGAGCTGTTTTTT. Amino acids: CASGPDAVRELFF. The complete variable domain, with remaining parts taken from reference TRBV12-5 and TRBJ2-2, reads DARVTQTPRHKVTEMGQEVTMRCQPILGHNTVFWYRQTMMQGLELLAYFRNRAPLDDSGMPKDRFSAEMPDATLATLKIQPSEPRDSAVYFCASGPDAVRELFFGEGSRLTVL.

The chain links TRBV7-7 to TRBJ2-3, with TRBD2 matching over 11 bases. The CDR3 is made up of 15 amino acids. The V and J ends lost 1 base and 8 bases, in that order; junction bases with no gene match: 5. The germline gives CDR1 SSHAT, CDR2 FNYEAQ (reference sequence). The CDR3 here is CASSLEGGTSGTQYF. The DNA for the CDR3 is TGTGCCAGCAGCTTAGAGGGGGGGACTAGCGGTACGCAGTATTTT. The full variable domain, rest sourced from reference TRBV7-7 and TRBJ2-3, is GAGVSQSPRYKVTKRGQDVTLRCDPISSHATLYWYQQALGQGPEFLTYFNYEAQPDKSGLPSDRFSAERPEGSISTLTIQRTEQRDSAMYRCASSLEGGTSGTQYFGPGTRLTVL.

CDR3 sequence: CASSENTIGGTEAFF. The CDR3 DNA reads as TGTGCCAGCAGTGAAAACACCATCGGGGGCACTGAAGCTTTCTTT. J is TRBJ1-1 and V is TRBV6-1; TRBD1 is a possible D gene (5 bases). Between the trimmed V and J ends, which lost 2 bases and 4 bases, there was a span of 14 bases. Germline values: CDR1 MNHNS, CDR2 SASEGT. This CDR3 is built from 15 residues.

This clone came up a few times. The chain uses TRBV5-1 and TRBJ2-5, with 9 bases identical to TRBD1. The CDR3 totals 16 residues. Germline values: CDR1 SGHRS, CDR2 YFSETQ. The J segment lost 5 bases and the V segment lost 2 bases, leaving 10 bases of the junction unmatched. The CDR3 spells CASSFTGGGIRETQYF. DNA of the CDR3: TGCGCCAGCAGCTTTACAGGGGGCGGAATAAGGGAGACCCAGTACTTC.

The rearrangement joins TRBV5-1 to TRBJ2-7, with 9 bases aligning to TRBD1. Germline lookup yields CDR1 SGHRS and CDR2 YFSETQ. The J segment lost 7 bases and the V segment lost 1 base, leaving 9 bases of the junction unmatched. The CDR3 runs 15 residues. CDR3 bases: TGCGCCAGCAGCTTGATGGGGGACAGGGCAGGGGAGCAGTACTTC. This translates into CASSLMGDRAGEQYF.

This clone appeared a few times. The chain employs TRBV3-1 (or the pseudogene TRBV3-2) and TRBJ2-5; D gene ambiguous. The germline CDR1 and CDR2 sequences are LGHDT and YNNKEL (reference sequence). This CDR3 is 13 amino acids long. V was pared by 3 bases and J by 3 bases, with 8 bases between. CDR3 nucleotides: TGTGCCAGCAGCCAGACTGGAAAAGAGACCCAGTACTTC. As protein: CASSQTGKETQYF.

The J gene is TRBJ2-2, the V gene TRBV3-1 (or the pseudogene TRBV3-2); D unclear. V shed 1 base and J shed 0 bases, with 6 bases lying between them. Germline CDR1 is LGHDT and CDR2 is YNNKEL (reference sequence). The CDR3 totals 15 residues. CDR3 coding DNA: TGTGCCAGCAGCCAAGGGTCAGCGAACACCGGGGAGCTGTTTTTT. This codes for CASSQGSANTGELFF.

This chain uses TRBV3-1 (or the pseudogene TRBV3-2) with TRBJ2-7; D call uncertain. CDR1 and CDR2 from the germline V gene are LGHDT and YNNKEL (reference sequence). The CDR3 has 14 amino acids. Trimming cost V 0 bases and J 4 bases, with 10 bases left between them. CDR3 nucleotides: TGTGCCAGCAGCCAAGACCGGAGCTCGTACGAGCAGTACTTC. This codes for CASSQDRSSYEQYF.

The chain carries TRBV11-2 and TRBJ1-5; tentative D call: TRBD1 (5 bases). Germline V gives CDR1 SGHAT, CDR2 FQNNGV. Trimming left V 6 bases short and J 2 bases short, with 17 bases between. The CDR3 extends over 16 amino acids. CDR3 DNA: TGTGCCAGCAGTCCCGGAGGGGCTTCGGGCAATCAGCCCCAGCATTTT. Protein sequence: CASSPGGASGNQPQHF.

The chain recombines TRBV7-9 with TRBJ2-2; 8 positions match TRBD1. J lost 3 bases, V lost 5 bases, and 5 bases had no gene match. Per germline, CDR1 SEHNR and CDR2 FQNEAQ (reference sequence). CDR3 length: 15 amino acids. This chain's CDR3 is CASSESRGHTGELFF. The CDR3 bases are TGTGCCAGCAGCGAATCCAGGGGGCACACCGGGGAGCTGTTTTTT.

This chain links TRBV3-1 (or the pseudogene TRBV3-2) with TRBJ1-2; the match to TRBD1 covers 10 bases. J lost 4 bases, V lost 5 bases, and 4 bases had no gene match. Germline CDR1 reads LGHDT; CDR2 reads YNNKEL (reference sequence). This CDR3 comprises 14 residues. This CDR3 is CASSSWDRGYGYTF. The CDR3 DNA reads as TGTGCCAGCAGCAGCTGGGACAGGGGCTATGGCTACACCTTC.

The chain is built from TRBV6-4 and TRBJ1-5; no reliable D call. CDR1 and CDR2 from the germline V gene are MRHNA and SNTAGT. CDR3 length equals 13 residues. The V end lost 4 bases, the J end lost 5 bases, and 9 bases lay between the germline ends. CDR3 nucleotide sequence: TGTGCCAGCAGTGCAGCGAGGGATCAGCCCCAGCATTTT. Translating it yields CASSAARDQPQHF.

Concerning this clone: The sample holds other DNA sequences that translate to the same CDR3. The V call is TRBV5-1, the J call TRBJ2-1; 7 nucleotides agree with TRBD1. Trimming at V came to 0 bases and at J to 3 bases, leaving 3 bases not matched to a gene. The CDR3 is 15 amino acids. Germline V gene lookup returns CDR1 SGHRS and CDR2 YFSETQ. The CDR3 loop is CASSLEPGGYNEQFF. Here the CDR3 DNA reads TGCGCCAGCAGCTTGGAGCCAGGGGGCTACAATGAGCAGTTCTTC.

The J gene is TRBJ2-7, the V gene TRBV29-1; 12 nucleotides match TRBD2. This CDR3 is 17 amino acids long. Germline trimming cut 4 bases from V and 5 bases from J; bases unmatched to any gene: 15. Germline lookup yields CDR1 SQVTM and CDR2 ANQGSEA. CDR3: CSVGGTASGGAFNEQYF. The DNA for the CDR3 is TGCAGCGTTGGCGGGACAGCTAGCGGGGGGGCCTTCAACGAGCAGTACTTC.

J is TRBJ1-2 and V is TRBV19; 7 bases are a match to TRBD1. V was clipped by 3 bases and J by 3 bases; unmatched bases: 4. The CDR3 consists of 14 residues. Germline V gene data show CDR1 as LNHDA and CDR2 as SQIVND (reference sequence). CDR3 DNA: TGTGCCAGTAGTATCCGGACAGGCGACTATGGCTACACCTTC. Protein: CASSIRTGDYGYTF. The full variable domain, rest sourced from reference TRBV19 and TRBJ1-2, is DGGITQSPKYLFRKEGQNVTLSCEQNLNHDAMYWYRQDPGQGLRLIYYSQIVNDFQKGDIAEGYSVSREKKESFPLTVTSAQKNPTAFYLCASSIRTGDYGYTFGSGTRLTVV.

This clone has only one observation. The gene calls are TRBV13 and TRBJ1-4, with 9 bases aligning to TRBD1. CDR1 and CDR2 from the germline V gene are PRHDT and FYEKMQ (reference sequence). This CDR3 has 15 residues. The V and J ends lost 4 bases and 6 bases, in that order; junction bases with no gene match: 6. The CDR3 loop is CASSYRTGDYEKLFF. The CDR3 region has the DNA TGTGCCAGCAGCTATCGGACAGGGGATTATGAAAAACTGTTTTTT.

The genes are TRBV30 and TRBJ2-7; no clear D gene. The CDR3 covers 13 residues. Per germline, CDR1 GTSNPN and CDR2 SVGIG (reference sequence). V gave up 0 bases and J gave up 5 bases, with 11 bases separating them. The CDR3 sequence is CAWSVPVRDEQYF. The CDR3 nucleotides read TGTGCCTGGAGTGTACCAGTCCGGGACGAGCAGTACTTC.

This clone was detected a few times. For the CDR3, the DNA is TGTGCCAGCCGAGGTAGGCTAGCCTACGAGCAGTACTTC. The encoded protein is CASRGRLAYEQYF. This rearrangement joins TRBV27 to TRBJ2-7, with D uncertain. Germline V gene data show CDR1 as MNHEY and CDR2 as SMNVEV (reference sequence). V was pared by 8 bases and J by 2 bases, with 13 bases between. This CDR3 has 13 amino acids.

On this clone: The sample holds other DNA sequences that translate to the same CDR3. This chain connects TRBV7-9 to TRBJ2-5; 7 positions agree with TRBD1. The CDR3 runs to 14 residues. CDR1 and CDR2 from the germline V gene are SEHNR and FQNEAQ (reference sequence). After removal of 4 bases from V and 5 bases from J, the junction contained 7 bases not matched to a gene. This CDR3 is CASSSPGGQETQYF. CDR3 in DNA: TGTGCCAGCAGCTCGCCAGGGGGACAGGAGACCCAGTACTTC.